This T cell receptor (beta chain) was documented in a study of blood T cell repertoires in COVID-19. Background on the study: COVID-19 samples collected from the United States, Italy and Spain covered acute and convalescent phases. From T cells, B-cell-depleted T cells, or PBMCs came the material, which was cDNA or gDNA.

As processed by the authors: Estimated nucleated cell counts came from reference gene primer amplification. Assay: immunoSEQ multiplex PCR; the TCRdb copy retains only in-frame clones and omits some. V, J and clone size are taken as reported in that table, and D and trimming were inferred from the DNA itself. The sample holds about 240,000 clones, 83% seen once. Germline V gene lookup returns CDR1 MNHNS and CDR2 SASEGT. The CDR3 has 16 amino acids. V lost 1 base, J lost 2 bases, and 5 bases stayed unmatched. The sample comprised peripheral blood. The receptor was isolated from a human donor in a cohort sampled during active COVID-19. The V and J genes are TRBV6-1 and TRBJ1-5, with 7 positions matching TRBD1. DNA of the CDR3: TGTGCCAGCAGTGAAGGGGCAGGGGGAGGCAATCAGCCCCAGCATTTT. Residues: CASSEGAGGGNQPQHF.